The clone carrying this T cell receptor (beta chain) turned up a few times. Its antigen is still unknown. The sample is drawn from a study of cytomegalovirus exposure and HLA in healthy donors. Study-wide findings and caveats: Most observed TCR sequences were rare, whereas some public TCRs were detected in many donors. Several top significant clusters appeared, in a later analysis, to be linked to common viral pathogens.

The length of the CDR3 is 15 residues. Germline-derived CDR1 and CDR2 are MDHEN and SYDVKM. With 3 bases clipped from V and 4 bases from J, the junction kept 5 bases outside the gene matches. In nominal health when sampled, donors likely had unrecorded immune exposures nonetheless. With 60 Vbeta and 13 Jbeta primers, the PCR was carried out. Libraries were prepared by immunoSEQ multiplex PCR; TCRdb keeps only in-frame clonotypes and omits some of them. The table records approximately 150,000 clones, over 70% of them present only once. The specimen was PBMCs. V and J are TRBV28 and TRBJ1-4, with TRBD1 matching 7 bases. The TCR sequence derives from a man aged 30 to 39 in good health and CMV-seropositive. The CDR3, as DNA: TGTGCCAGCAGTTTCTGGGACAGCGGTAATGAAAAACTGTTTTTT. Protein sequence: CASSFWDSGNEKLFF.